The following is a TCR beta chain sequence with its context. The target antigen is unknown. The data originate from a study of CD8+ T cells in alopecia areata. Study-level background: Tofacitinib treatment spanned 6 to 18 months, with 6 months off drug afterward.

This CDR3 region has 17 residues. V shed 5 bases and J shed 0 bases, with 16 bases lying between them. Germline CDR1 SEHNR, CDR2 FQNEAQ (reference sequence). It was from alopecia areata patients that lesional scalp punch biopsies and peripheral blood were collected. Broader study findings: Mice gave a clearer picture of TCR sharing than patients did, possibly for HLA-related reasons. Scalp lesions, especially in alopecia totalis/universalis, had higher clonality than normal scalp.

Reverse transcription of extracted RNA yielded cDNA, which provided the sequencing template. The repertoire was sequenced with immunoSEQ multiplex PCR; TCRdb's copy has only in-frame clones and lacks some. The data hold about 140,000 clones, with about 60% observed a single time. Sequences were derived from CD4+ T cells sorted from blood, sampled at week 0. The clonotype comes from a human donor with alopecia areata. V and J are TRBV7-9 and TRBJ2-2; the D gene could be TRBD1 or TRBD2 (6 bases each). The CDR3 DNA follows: TGTGCCAGCAGCCTCCTCCGGGGGCCCACGAACACCGGGGAGCTGTTTTTT. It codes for CASSLLRGPTNTGELFF. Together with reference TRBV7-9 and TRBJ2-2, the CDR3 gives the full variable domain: DTGVSQNPRHKITKRGQNVTFRCDPISEHNRLYWYRQTLGQGPEFLTYFQNEAQLEKSRLLSDRFSAERPKGSFSTLEIQRTEQGDSAMYLCASSLLRGPTNTGELFFGEGSRLTVL.